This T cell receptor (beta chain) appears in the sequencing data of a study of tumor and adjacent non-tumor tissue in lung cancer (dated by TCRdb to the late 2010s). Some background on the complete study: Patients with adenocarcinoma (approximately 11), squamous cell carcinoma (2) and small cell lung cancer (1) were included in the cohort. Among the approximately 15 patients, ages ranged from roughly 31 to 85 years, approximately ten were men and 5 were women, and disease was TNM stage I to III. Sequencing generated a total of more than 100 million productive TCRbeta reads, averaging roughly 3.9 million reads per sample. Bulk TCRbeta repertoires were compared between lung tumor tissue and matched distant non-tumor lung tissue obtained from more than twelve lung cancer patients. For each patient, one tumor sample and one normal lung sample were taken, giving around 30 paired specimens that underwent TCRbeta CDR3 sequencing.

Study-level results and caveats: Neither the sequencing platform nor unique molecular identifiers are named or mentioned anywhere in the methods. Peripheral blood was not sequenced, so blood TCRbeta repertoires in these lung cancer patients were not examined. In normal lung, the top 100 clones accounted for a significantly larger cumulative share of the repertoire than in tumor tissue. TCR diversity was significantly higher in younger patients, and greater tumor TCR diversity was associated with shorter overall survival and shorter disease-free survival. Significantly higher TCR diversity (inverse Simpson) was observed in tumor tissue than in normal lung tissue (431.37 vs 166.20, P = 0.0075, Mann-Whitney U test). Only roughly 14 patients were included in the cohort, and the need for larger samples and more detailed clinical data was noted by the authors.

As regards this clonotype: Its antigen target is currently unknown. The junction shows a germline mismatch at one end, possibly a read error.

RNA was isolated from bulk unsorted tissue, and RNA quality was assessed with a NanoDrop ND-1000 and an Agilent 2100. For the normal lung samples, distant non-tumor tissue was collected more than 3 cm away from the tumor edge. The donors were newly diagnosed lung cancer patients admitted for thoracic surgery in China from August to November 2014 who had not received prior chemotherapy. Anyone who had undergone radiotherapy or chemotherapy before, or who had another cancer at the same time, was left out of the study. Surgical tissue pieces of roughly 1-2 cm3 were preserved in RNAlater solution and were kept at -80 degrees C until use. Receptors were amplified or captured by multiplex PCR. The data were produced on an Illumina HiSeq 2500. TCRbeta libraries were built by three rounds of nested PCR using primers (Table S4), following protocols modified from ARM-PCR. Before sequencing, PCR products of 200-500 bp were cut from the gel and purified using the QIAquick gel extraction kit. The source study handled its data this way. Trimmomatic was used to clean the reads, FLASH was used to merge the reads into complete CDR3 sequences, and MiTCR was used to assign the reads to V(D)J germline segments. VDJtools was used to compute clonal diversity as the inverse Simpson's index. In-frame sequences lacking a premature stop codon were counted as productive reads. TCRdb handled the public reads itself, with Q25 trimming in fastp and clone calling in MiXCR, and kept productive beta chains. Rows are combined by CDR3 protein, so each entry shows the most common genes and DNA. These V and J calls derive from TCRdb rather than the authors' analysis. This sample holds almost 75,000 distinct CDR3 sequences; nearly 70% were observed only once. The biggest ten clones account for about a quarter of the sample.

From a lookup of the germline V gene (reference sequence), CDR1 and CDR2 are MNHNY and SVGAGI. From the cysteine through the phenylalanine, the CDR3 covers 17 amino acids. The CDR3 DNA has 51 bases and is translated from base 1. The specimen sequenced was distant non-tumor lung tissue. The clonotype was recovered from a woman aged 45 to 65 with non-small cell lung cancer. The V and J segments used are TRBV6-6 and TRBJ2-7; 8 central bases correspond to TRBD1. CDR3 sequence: CASTPDGRQGISYVQHF. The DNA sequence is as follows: TGTGCCAGCACCCCTGATGGTCGACAGGGGATTTCCTACGTGCAGCACTTC.